These T cell receptor beta chains were read from a single sample in a study of CD8+CD57+ T cells in acquired aplastic anemia. TCRdb fed the reads into MiXCR, producing one record per CDR3 protein. The data hold more than 150,000 distinct CDR3 sequences, with 46% observed a single time. Sequenced input: sorted CD4+, CD8+, or CD8+CD57+ T cells (not recorded which) from PBMCs. The receptors were sampled from a human donor in good health. Both conserved end residues are part of each CDR3. A D gene is named only where the DNA matches it firmly. Clone size is not always given. Where it is, it says once, few, many or a class for expanded clones.

TRBV20-1	TRBJ2-1	-	-	CSARGVQKYNEQFF	TGCAGTGCTAGAGGTGTACAAAAGTACAATGAGCAGTTCTTC
TRBV2	TRBJ1-2	-	-	CASSEQTGRGYTF	TGTGCCAGCAGTGAGCAAACGGGACGCGGCTACACCTTC
TRBV2	TRBJ2-7	-	-	CATAIYYEQYF	TGTGCCACCGCTATCTACTACGAGCAGTACTTC
TRBV10-3	TRBJ2-1	TRBD2	-	CAISDLAGASYNEQFF	TGTGCCATCAGTGACCTAGCGGGGGCCTCCTACAATGAGCAGTTCTTC
TRBV10-3	TRBJ1-5	-	-	CASSPSRTQHF	TGTGCCAGCAGCCCCTCCCGGACCCAGCATTTT
TRBV7-3	TRBJ1-6	-	-	CASSSGLGSPLHF	TGTGCCAGCAGCTCGGGACTTGGTTCACCCCTCCACTTT
TRBV9	TRBJ2-5	-	-	CASSVSTERETQYF	TGTGCCAGCAGCGTGAGTACTGAACGGGAGACCCAGTACTTC
TRBV27	TRBJ1-5	-	-	CASSLGLGYSNQPQHF	TGTGCCAGCAGTTTGGGACTGGGATATAGCAATCAGCCCCAGCATTTT
TRBV6-2/TRBV6-3	TRBJ2-7	TRBD1	many	CASSSPGQGSYEQYF	TGTGCCAGCAGTTCCCCTGGACAGGGTTCTTACGAGCAGTACTTC
TRBV4-1	TRBJ2-1	-	many	CASSANMRERANEQFF	TGCGCCAGCAGCGCCAATATGAGGGAGCGGGCTAATGAGCAGTTCTTC
TRBV30	TRBJ2-2	-	-	CAWSVYRAGELFF	TGTGCCTGGAGTGTCTACAGGGCCGGGGAGCTGTTTTTT
TRBV7-9	TRBJ1-5	-	-	CARVGRPLNQPQHF	TGTGCCAGAGTGGGCAGGCCTTTAAATCAGCCCCAGCATTTT
TRBV2	TRBJ2-7	TRBD2	-	CATKNPSGGYEQYF	TGTGCCACCAAAAACCCTAGCGGGGGTTACGAACAGTACTTC
TRBV29-1	TRBJ1-5	-	-	CGVGQGLNQPQHF	TGCGGCGTTGGCCAGGGCCTCAATCAGCCCCAGCATTTT
TRBV11-1	TRBJ2-3	TRBD1	-	CASSQSLTGDTDTQYF	TGTGCCAGCAGCCAATCGCTAACAGGGGACACAGATACGCAGTATTTT
TRBV7-9	TRBJ2-7	-	-	CASSFGDGPYEQYF	TGTGCCAGCAGCTTCGGGGACGGGCCCTACGAGCAGTACTTC
TRBV7-7	TRBJ1-5	TRBD1	few	CASSLGTGQPQHF	TGTGCCAGCAGCTTGGGGACAGGGCAGCCCCAGCATTTT
TRBV7-3	TRBJ2-3	-	-	CASSRGGGTDTQYF	TGTGCCAGCAGCCGGGGTGGCGGCACAGATACGCAGTATTTT
TRBV7-2	TRBJ2-1	-	many	CASSPRPYNEQFF	TGTGCCAGCAGCCCCCGCCCGTACAATGAGCAGTTCTTC
TRBV10-3	TRBJ2-2	-	-	CATSGLEDTGELFF	TGTGCCACCTCGGGACTGGAAGACACCGGGGAGCTGTTTTTT
TRBV5-5	TRBJ1-2	-	many	CASSFGGEEKYGYTF	TGTGCCAGCAGCTTTGGGGGGGAGGAGAAGTATGGCTACACCTTC
TRBV10-3	TRBJ1-2	-	-	CAISEGTTGSGYTF	TGTGCCATCAGTGAGGGAACCACGGGCTCAGGCTACACCTTC
TRBV7-4	TRBJ2-3	-	-	CASMTRTDTQYF	TGTGCCAGCATGACCCGGACCGATACGCAGTATTTT
TRBV9	TRBJ2-2	TRBD2	many	CASSATAGAPGELFF	TGTGCCAGCAGCGCCACAGCGGGAGCGCCCGGGGAGCTGTTTTTT
TRBV9	TRBJ2-2	TRBD2	-	CASSRTSGSTGGLFF	TGTGCCAGCAGTAGGACTAGCGGGAGCACCGGGGGGCTGTTTTTT
TRBV12-3/TRBV12-4	TRBJ1-1	-	many	CASSFVTGNTEAFF	TGTGCCAGCAGTTTCGTGACAGGGAACACTGAAGCTTTCTTT
TRBV7-6	TRBJ1-1	-	-	CASSFPGTEALF	TGTGCCAGCAGCTTCCCAGGCACTGAAGCTCTCTTT
TRBV29-1	TRBJ2-7	TRBD2	many	CSVGVFGGYEQYF	TGCAGCGTTGGGGTCTTCGGGGGGTACGAGCAGTACTTC
TRBV25-1	TRBJ1-6	-	few	CASSDIVGNNSPLHF	TGTGCCAGCAGTGATATTGTGGGGAATAATTCACCCCTCCACTTT
TRBV9	TRBJ2-7	TRBD1	few	CASSVAGTGTGNEQYF	TGTGCCAGCAGCGTAGCGGGGACGGGGACAGGGAACGAGCAGTACTTC
TRBV10-3	TRBJ2-1	TRBD2	-	CAITSTGGAGNEQFF	TGTGCCATCACTAGTACGGGGGGGGCCGGAAATGAGCAGTTCTTC
TRBV19	TRBJ2-7	-	once	CASSIVGGRSYEQYF	TGTGCCAGTAGTATAGTGGGGGGCCGTTCCTACGAGCAGTACTTC
TRBV15	TRBJ2-7	-	few	CATSREGSLYEQYF	TGTGCCACCAGCAGAGAAGGCTCCCTCTACGAGCAGTACTTC
TRBV20-1	TRBJ2-1	TRBD2	-	CSAHPAGGADEQFF	TGCAGTGCTCACCCTGCGGGAGGCGCAGATGAGCAGTTCTTC
TRBV9	TRBJ1-2	TRBD1	many	CASSSRVQGAAGSGYTF	TGTGCCAGCAGCTCTAGGGTCCAGGGGGCGGCTGGTAGTGGCTACACCTTC
TRBV10-3	TRBJ2-1	-	-	CAMRGTEENEQFF	TGTGCCATGAGAGGTACAGAGGAGAATGAGCAGTTCTTC
TRBV10-2	TRBJ1-6	-	medium-sized	CASTRDIDNSPLHF	TGCGCCAGCACTCGGGACATCGATAATTCACCCCTCCACTTT
TRBV20-1	TRBJ2-1	-	many	CSAKSEVVFGEQFF	TGCAGTGCTAAGTCGGAGGTAGTTTTTGGTGAGCAGTTCTTC
TRBV7-2	TRBJ2-6	-	few	CASSSDGANVLTF	TGTGCCAGCAGCTCCGATGGGGCCAACGTCCTGACTTTC
TRBV20-1	TRBJ2-7	TRBD2	many	CSASAAGLAGKAYEQYF	TGCAGTGCTAGCGCGGCGGGACTAGCGGGAAAGGCATACGAGCAGTACTTC
TRBV25-1	TRBJ1-4	-	few	CASRDRGATNEKLFF	TGTGCCAGCAGGGATAGGGGTGCAACTAATGAAAAACTGTTTTTT